This is a list of T cell receptor beta chains from one sample in a study of cytomegalovirus exposure and HLA in healthy donors. The repertoire was sequenced with immunoSEQ multiplex PCR; TCRdb's copy has only in-frame clones and lacks some. The sample yields over 150,000 clones, 82% seen once. The specimen was PBMCs. The receptors stem from a boy between 2 and 10 years old in good health and CMV-seronegative. The CDR3 runs from the conserved cysteine through the conserved F or W. The D gene is left open where the match is weak. Clone size is not always given. Where it is, it says once, few, many or a class for expanded clones.

TGTGCCAGCAGCTTAGCGGGGACAGCGTACGAGCAGTACTTC	CASSLAGTAYEQYF	TRBJ2-7	14	NA	TRBV7-9	TRBD1
TGTGCCAGCAGCTTAGACCCTAGCGGGGGCCAAGAGACCCAGTACTTC	CASSLDPSGGQETQYF	TRBJ2-5	16	few	TRBV7-2	TRBD2
TGTGCCAGCAGCGTAGGTAGTTTTGAGACCCAGTACTTC	CASSVGSFETQYF	TRBJ2-5	13	NA	TRBV9	NA
TGTGCCAGCAGTTTTTCAGTGCCCACCACCGGGGAGCTGTTTTTT	CASSFSVPTTGELFF	TRBJ2-2	15	NA	TRBV27	NA
TGTGCCAGCAGCGAGGACTTCGGTTACGAGCAGTACTTC	CASSEDFGYEQYF	TRBJ2-7	13	NA	TRBV7-3	NA
TGTGCCAGCAGCCCCGGGACTAGCGGGGTCTCCTACGAGCAGTACTTC	CASSPGTSGVSYEQYF	TRBJ2-7	16	NA	TRBV5-5	TRBD2
TGCGCCAGCAGCTTGAGTGGGACAGGGGAAGAAAAACTGTTTTTT	CASSLSGTGEEKLFF	TRBJ1-4	15	few	TRBV5-1	TRBD1
TGTGCCATCAGTGACCGAGTAATACAGGGGGCAAAAATGAACACTGAAGCTTTCTTT	CAISDRVIQGAKMNTEAFF	TRBJ1-1	19	once	TRBV10-3	TRBD1
TGTGCCAGCAGCCCGGGACAGGGGGTCTACGAGCAGTACTTC	CASSPGQGVYEQYF	TRBJ2-7	14	NA	TRBV7-3	TRBD1
TGTGCCAGTAGTATAAGCCACCCCATTCCGATCAATCAGCCCCAGCATTTT	CASSISHPIPINQPQHF	TRBJ1-5	17	NA	TRBV19	NA
TGTGCCAGCAGCCCACCCCCGAGGGATTACCGCACAGATACGCAGTATTTT	CASSPPPRDYRTDTQYF	TRBJ2-3	17	NA	TRBV21-1	NA
TGTGCCAGCAGAACGACTAGCGGGGGGGAAAGGGGTCAGTACTTC	CASRTTSGGERGQYF	TRBJ2-7	15	NA	TRBV11-2	TRBD2
TGTGCCAGCAGCTTCGTGACGGGGGGGCAAGAGACCCAGTACTTC	CASSFVTGGQETQYF	TRBJ2-5	15	NA	TRBV7-8	TRBD2
TGTGCCTGGAGGGGGACAGTCTCCTACGAGCAGTACTTC	CAWRGTVSYEQYF	TRBJ2-7	13	NA	TRBV30	TRBD1
TGTGCCAGTAGTATAGGACTAGCGGACCAAGAGACCCAGTACTTC	CASSIGLADQETQYF	TRBJ2-5	15	NA	TRBV19	TRBD2
TGTGCCAGCAGCTTGGGCGGACCAGGGGCCCAGCATTTT	CASSLGGPGAQHF	TRBJ1-5	13	NA	TRBV5-5	NA
TGTGCCAGCAGTTACTCGAACAGGGGGGCGGGCACTGAAGCTTTCTTT	CASSYSNRGAGTEAFF	TRBJ1-1	16	NA	TRBV6-5	TRBD1
TGTGCCAGCAGTTACGCGGCGGGAGGGACCCAGCCCCAGCATTTT	CASSYAAGGTQPQHF	TRBJ1-5	15	NA	TRBV6-5	NA
TGCGCCAGCAGCCAGACAGGGCGGACGAGTGGCTACACCTTC	CASSQTGRTSGYTF	TRBJ1-2	14	NA	TRBV5-1	TRBD1
TGCGCCAGCAGCTTGACACAGGGGGCGCGGTCACCCCTCCACTTT	CASSLTQGARSPLHF	TRBJ1-6	15	NA	TRBV5-1	TRBD1
TGTGCCAGCAGCTTAGAGCGGGGGGGATCCTACGAGCAGTACTTC	CASSLERGGSYEQYF	TRBJ2-7	15	NA	TRBV7-2	TRBD2
TGTGCCAGCAGCGTACCAGGGGTCTATGGCTACACCTTC	CASSVPGVYGYTF	TRBJ1-2	13	NA	TRBV9	NA
TGTGCCAGCAGCTTAGGTCGAGCGGGGAATTCACCCCTCCACTTT	CASSLGRAGNSPLHF	TRBJ1-6	15	NA	TRBV7-2	NA
TGCGCCAGCAGCCAAGCTGTTAAGGGAGTAGCTGAAGCTTTCTTT	CASSQAVKGVAEAFF	TRBJ1-1	15	NA	TRBV4-3	NA
TGCGCCAGCAGTTTTGGACTAGCGGGGGGGCAACGGGACGAGCAGTACTTC	CASSFGLAGGQRDEQYF	TRBJ2-7	17	NA	TRBV4-3	TRBD2
TGTGCCAGCAGCTTAGCGCGTCGCAATGAGCAGTTCTTC	CASSLARRNEQFF	TRBJ2-1	13	NA	TRBV7-8	NA
TGCGCCAGCAGCCAAATACCACCCCCCTCTAACTCACCCCTCCACTTT	CASSQIPPPSNSPLHF	TRBJ1-6	16	NA	TRBV4-1	NA
TGTGCCAGCAGCTTAGTTACGGGGAGCCCTATTGGCTACACCTTC	CASSLVTGSPIGYTF	TRBJ1-2	15	few	TRBV7-9	NA
TGTGCCAGAAGCGTCGCCGGGACAGGGAGATTTGAAGCTTTCTTT	CARSVAGTGRFEAFF	TRBJ1-1	15	NA	TRBV5-3	TRBD1
TGTGCCAGCAGCTTTTCCACAGGGGTTCGGGATCAGCCCCAGCATTTT	CASSFSTGVRDQPQHF	TRBJ1-5	16	NA	TRBV7-9	TRBD1
TGTGCCAGCAGCATTCACCCGGGACTAGCGGGGGCGCAAGATACGCAGTATTTT	CASSIHPGLAGAQDTQYF	TRBJ2-3	18	NA	TRBV7-6	TRBD2
TGCGCCAGCAGCCAAGATCTTCCGGGGGGCTCCTATAATTCACCCCTCCACTTT	CASSQDLPGGSYNSPLHF	TRBJ1-6	18	NA	TRBV4-3	NA
TGCGCCAGCTATCCTATCGAGGGTATGGTCACCGGGGAGCTGTTTTTT	CASYPIEGMVTGELFF	TRBJ2-2	16	NA	TRBV5-1	NA
TGTGCCAGCAGCCAGGACAACTTC	CASSQDNF	TRBJ1-2	8	NA	TRBV2	NA
TGTGCCAGCAGCTTAACGCAGGGGGTCACTGAGCAGTTCTTC	CASSLTQGVTEQFF	TRBJ2-1	14	NA	TRBV7-3	TRBD1
TGTGCCAGCAGCTTAGGCAGGGAATTGGTCGGAGCTTTCTTT	CASSLGRELVGAFF	TRBJ1-1	14	NA	TRBV7-8	NA
TGTGCCAGCAGCTCCATGGGGGGGGGCGGCAATCAGCCCCAGCATTTT	CASSSMGGGGNQPQHF	TRBJ1-5	16	few	TRBV7-2	NA
TGTGCCAGCAGTTTAGCGGGGGGACGGGGTGGCTACACCTTC	CASSLAGGRGGYTF	TRBJ1-2	14	NA	TRBV27	NA
TGTGCCAGCAGCTTACCTAGGGAGCAGTTCTTC	CASSLPREQFF	TRBJ2-1	11	NA	TRBV9	NA
TGCGCCAGCAGCTTGGGCGGGGCCGGCTCACCCCTCCACTTT	CASSLGGAGSPLHF	TRBJ1-6	14	few	TRBV5-1	NA
TGTGCCAGCAGTGAGACCGGGGTGAGAGGGACCCAGTACTTC	CASSETGVRGTQYF	TRBJ2-5	14	NA	TRBV6-1	NA
TGTGCCAGCAGTGGATACCGACCTGCGACAGGGGGGGGGTGGCCCCAGTACTTC	CASSGYRPATGGGWPQYF	TRBJ2-5	18	NA	TRBV6-1	TRBD1
TGTGCCAGTAGTATCCGGAGGAAAGAGACCCAGTACTTC	CASSIRRKETQYF	TRBJ2-5	13	NA	TRBV19	NA
TGCGCCAGCAGCCAAAGCAGGCAGGGAGGGCAGCCCCAGCATTTT	CASSQSRQGGQPQHF	TRBJ1-5	15	NA	TRBV4-3	NA
TGTGCCAGCTCACCTGACAGATACGAGCAGTACTTC	CASSPDRYEQYF	TRBJ2-7	12	NA	TRBV18	NA
TGTGCCAGCAGCTTACTCTCGGTCTACGAGCAGTACTTC	CASSLLSVYEQYF	TRBJ2-7	13	NA	TRBV7-2	NA
TGTGCCAGCAGCCAAGATGTGACAGGGGGGGACGAGCAGTACTTC	CASSQDVTGGDEQYF	TRBJ2-7	15	once	TRBV4-2	TRBD1
TGTGCCAGCAGTCCTCGGGAGGGGCGAACTGAAGCTTTCTTT	CASSPREGRTEAFF	TRBJ1-1	14	NA	TRBV27	NA
TGTGCCAGCATCCGCAGGGCCGACACTGAAGCTTTCTTT	CASIRRADTEAFF	TRBJ1-1	13	NA	TRBV7-9	NA
TGTGCCAGCAGTGAATCCGGGGGGGTGCAGTTCTTC	CASSESGGVQFF	TRBJ2-1	12	NA	TRBV6-1	TRBD2